This T cell receptor (beta chain) was captured in a study of cytomegalovirus exposure and HLA in healthy donors. Donors were drawn from the roughly 110-subject validation cohort, separate from the roughly 700-subject first cohort. The length of the CDR3 is 14 residues. The V and J ends lost 1 base and 8 bases, in that order; junction bases with no gene match: 4. CDR1 is GTSNPN, CDR2 SVGIG, per germline (reference sequence). The protocol was immunoSEQ multiplex PCR, while the TCRdb copy is restricted to in-frame clones and leaves out a portion. The table lists 70,000 to 75,000 clones, 94% of them singletons, with 1.9% in the top ten.

Sample: PBMCs. The V and J genes are TRBV30 and TRBJ2-1, with TRBD2 matching 11 bases. This receptor was identified in a woman aged 18 to 35 in good health and CMV-seropositive. Here the CDR3 reads CAWSDSGGADEQFF. DNA for the CDR3: TGTGCCTGGAGTGATAGCGGGGGGGCAGATGAGCAGTTCTTC.